These 26 T cell receptor beta chains share one sample of origin, sequenced in a study of blood T cell repertoires in COVID-19. Using immunoSEQ multiplex PCR, the repertoire was profiled, and TCRdb retains in-frame clones only, with some absent. Of tens of thousands of clones in the sample, roughly 72% were seen once. The material sequenced was peripheral blood. Receptor source: a woman older than 75 with acute or convalescent COVID-19.

This CDR3 is CASSLAAGTGSPLHF. CDR3 bases: TGTGCCAGCAGCTTAGCCGCAGGGACTGGTTCACCCCTCCACTTT. The gene calls are TRBV7-8 and TRBJ1-6; possible D gene TRBD1, 5 bases. The CDR3 is 15 amino acids. The germline gives CDR1 SGHVS, CDR2 FQNEAQ. Trimming stripped 0 bases from V and 9 bases from J, with 12 bases between.

The chain employs TRBV15 and TRBJ2-1; TRBD2 agrees at 10 bases. V shed 5 bases, J shed 4 bases, and the junction held 8 bases outside the gene matches. Per the germline V gene, CDR1 is LNHNV and CDR2 is YYDKDF (reference sequence). This CDR3 is 16 amino acids long. The CDR3 DNA reads as TGTGCCACCAGCCGCCCCGGGACTAGCGTGTACAATGAGCAGTTCTTC. This codes for CATSRPGTSVYNEQFF.

The gene calls are TRBV14 and TRBJ2-1; maybe TRBD1 (5 bases). Germline assignment: CDR1 SGHDN and CDR2 FVKESK. This CDR3 contains 13 residues. Trimming took 0 bases from V and 12 from J, leaving 12 bases between them. CDR3 sequence: CASSQDIDSLQFF. The CDR3 nucleotides are TGTGCCAGCAGCCAAGATATAGACAGTTTGCAGTTCTTC.

V usage is TRBV9 and J usage is TRBJ1-2; D might be TRBD1 (5 bases). The CDR3 totals 14 residues. Germline CDR1 reads SGDLS; CDR2 reads YYNGEE. With 4 bases removed from V and 7 bases from J, the gap between germline ends came to 17 bases. CDR3: CASSSIWGTGGYTF. Here the CDR3 DNA reads TGTGCCAGCAGCTCAATCTGGGGGACTGGTGGCTACACCTTC.

This clone was observed a handful of times. V usage is TRBV11-2 and J usage is TRBJ1-2; TRBD1 aligns across 7 bases. The V and J ends lost 2 bases and 8 bases, in that order; junction bases with no gene match: 5. This CDR3 contains 13 residues. Germline V lookup: CDR1 SGHAT, CDR2 FQNNGV. CDR3 DNA sequence: TGTGCCAGCAGCTTACACAGGGGAATGGGCTACACCTTC. It specifies CASSLHRGMGYTF.

The chain has TRBV7-3 and TRBJ1-6, with D maybe TRBD1 (5 bases). The germline CDR1 and CDR2 sequences are SGHTA and FQGTGA. The CDR3 consists of 14 residues. V lost 5 bases and J 7 bases, leaving 12 bases between the germline ends. The DNA of the CDR3 is TGTGCCAGCAGCCTCTTGGGGGGGAATTCACCCCTCCACTTT. It is translated as CASSLLGGNSPLHF.

V usage is TRBV6-1 and J usage is TRBJ1-3; the match to TRBD1 covers 9 bases. Germline values: CDR1 MNHNS, CDR2 SASEGT. The CDR3 sequence is 15 residues long. The V gene end was trimmed by 5 bases and the J gene end by 2 bases; junction bases not matched to a gene: 4. In nucleotides, the CDR3 is TGTGCCAGCAGTTTGGGACAGGGAACTGGAAACACCATATATTTT. Encoded protein: CASSLGQGTGNTIYF.

This clone was observed a handful of times. The chain recombines TRBV5-6 with TRBJ2-7; 9 nucleotides agree with TRBD1. Trimming removed 0 bases from V and 5 bases from J; junction bases left unmatched: 15. The length of the CDR3 is 18 residues. The germline CDR1 and CDR2 sequences are SGHDT and YYEEEE. The CDR3 DNA sequence: TGTGCCAGCAGCTTGGAGCGAGGGACAGGGAAGCGATCAAACGAGCAGTACTTC. This sequence encodes CASSLERGTGKRSNEQYF.

The chain carries TRBV4-2 and TRBJ1-2; D is possibly TRBD1 (6 bases). Trimming left V 0 bases short and J 4 bases short, with 9 bases between. This CDR3 region has 14 residues. Germline values: CDR1 LGHNA, CDR2 YNFKEQ. CDR3 bases: TGTGCCAGCAGCCAAGAGACAGGCGTCTATGGCTACACCTTC. Translated: CASSQETGVYGYTF.

This clone has only a few counts. This sequence joins TRBV2 and TRBJ2-3; 9 bases are a match to TRBD2. CDR1 is SNHLY, CDR2 FYNNEI, per germline. V lost 3 bases and J lost 2; bases outside the gene matches: 6. This CDR3 has 16 residues. The CDR3 loop is CASSDLAGGITDTQYF. DNA for the CDR3: TGTGCCAGCAGTGATTTGGCGGGGGGGATCACAGATACGCAGTATTTT.

The CDR3 reads CASSQDRPNTGELFF. In DNA form, the CDR3 reads TGTGCCAGCAGCCAAGACAGGCCAAACACCGGGGAGCTGTTTTTT. The chain recombines TRBV14 with TRBJ2-2; D not resolved. The V end lost 0 bases, the J end lost 2 bases, and 7 bases lay between the germline ends. The CDR3 sequence is 15 residues long. Germline CDR1 and CDR2: SGHDN and FVKESK.

This clone was seen only a few times. This chain connects TRBV7-9 to TRBJ2-1; D perhaps matches TRBD2 (7 bases). CDR1 and CDR2 (germline): SEHNR, FQNEAQ (reference sequence). The CDR3 length is 16 residues. V was clipped by 7 bases and J by 4 bases, with 20 bases between them. As DNA, the CDR3 is TGTGCCAGCACCCCGGTGGGGGGGGCGGTTTACAATGAGCAGTTCTTC. Protein: CASTPVGGAVYNEQFF.

V is TRBV15 and J is TRBJ1-2; weak D call: TRBD1 (6 bases). The CDR3 has 12 amino acids. Trimming left V 4 bases short and J 7 bases short, with 10 bases between. The germline V gene has CDR1 LNHNV and CDR2 YYDKDF (reference sequence). CDR3 sequence (DNA): TGTGCCACCAGCATGACAGGAATTGGCTACACCTTC. Its translation: CATSMTGIGYTF.

The rearrangement joins TRBV6-5 to TRBJ1-5; unclear D gene. The CDR3 contains 15 residues. V dropped 0 bases and J dropped 4 bases, with 10 bases sitting between them. Per the germline V gene, CDR1 is MNHEY and CDR2 is SVGAGI. This CDR3 is CASSYSNAGNQPQHF. For the CDR3, the DNA is TGTGCCAGCAGTTACTCGAACGCAGGTAATCAGCCCCAGCATTTT.

This chain connects TRBV5-1 to TRBJ2-7, with 8 bases identical to TRBD1. There are 16 residues in the CDR3. Germline CDR1 and CDR2: SGHRS and YFSETQ. Trimming removed 4 bases from V and 5 bases from J; junction bases left unmatched: 14. The CDR3 nucleotides are TGCGCCAGCAGCCTAATCGTAGGACAGGGTCACCACGAGCAGTACTTC. Its translation: CASSLIVGQGHHEQYF.

This chain uses TRBV3-1 (or the pseudogene TRBV3-2) with TRBJ1-4, with D possibly being TRBD1 (5 bases). Trimming shortened V by 0 bases and J by 4 bases, and 12 bases separated the two germline ends. This CDR3 comprises 16 residues. Germline V gene data show CDR1 as LGHDT and CDR2 as YNNKEL (reference sequence). The CDR3 nucleotides are TGTGCCAGCAGCCAAGATCGGGCAGGGTTTAATGAAAAACTGTTTTTT. This gives the protein CASSQDRAGFNEKLFF.

Points on this clone: At one end the junction does not follow the germline gene, possibly because of a read error. V gene TRBV7-7 combines with J gene TRBJ2-1; 11 positions agree with TRBD2. Germline assignment: CDR1 SSHAT and CDR2 FNYEAQ (reference sequence). The CDR3 runs to 15 residues. CDR3 loop: CASSPGLADYNEQFF. For the CDR3, the DNA is TGTGCTAGCAGCCCGGGACTAGCGGACTACAATGAGCAGTTCTTC.

The chain combines TRBV5-4 with TRBJ2-7; 9 bases are a match to TRBD2. V was pared by 9 bases and J by 3 bases, with 13 bases of the junction left unmatched. Germline loops: CDR1 SGHNT, CDR2 YYREEE (reference sequence). This CDR3 contains 15 residues. CDR3 region: CATAGGTRKNYEQYF. The CDR3 bases are TGTGCCACCGCGGGAGGGACTAGGAAGAACTACGAGCAGTACTTC.

The gene calls are TRBV2 and TRBJ2-1; TRBD2 aligns across 10 bases. The CDR3 is 14 amino acids. Trimming cost V 11 bases and J 8 bases; bases outside gene matches: 12. Germline CDR1 reads SNHLY; CDR2 reads FYNNEI. DNA of the CDR3: TGTGCCGCCCGGACTAGCGGTTACAGCGATGAGCAGTTCTTC. Translating gives CAARTSGYSDEQFF.

The chain has TRBV10-3 and TRBJ1-1; 7 nucleotides agree with TRBD1. The CDR3 totals 16 residues. V trimming: 1 base; J trimming: 6 bases; junction bases outside the gene matches: 11. The germline CDR1 and CDR2 sequences are ENHRY and SYGVKD. CDR3 sequence: CAISEYSPNRGPEAFF. DNA for the CDR3: TGTGCCATCAGTGAGTACTCACCTAACAGGGGCCCTGAAGCTTTCTTT.

This rearrangement joins TRBV24-1 to TRBJ2-2; D remains ambiguous. V shed 2 bases and J shed 0 bases, with 6 bases lying between them. This CDR3 comprises 15 residues. The germline gives CDR1 KGHDR, CDR2 SFDVKD. CDR3 amino acids: CATSDSVTNTGELFF. CDR3 in DNA: TGTGCCACCAGTGATTCGGTCACGAACACCGGGGAGCTGTTTTTT.

The chain links TRBV4-3 to TRBJ2-1; 13 bases map to TRBD2. V shed 6 bases, J shed 5 bases, and the junction held 19 bases outside the gene matches. Germline V gene sequence: CDR1 LGHNA, CDR2 YSLEER. This CDR3 contains 20 residues. CDR3 nucleotides: TGCGCCAGCAGTTACTATCCGGGACTAGCGGGATCTGAGGTCAACAATGAGCAGTTCTTC. Protein: CASSYYPGLAGSEVNNEQFF.

The chain's CDR3 is CASSRGGNNEKLFF. The CDR3 nucleotides are TGCGCCAGCAGTCGGGGGGGGAATAATGAAAAACTGTTTTTT. This chain joins TRBV5-1 and TRBJ1-4; perhaps TRBD1 as D (5 bases). V lost 5 bases and J 4 bases, leaving 12 bases between the germline ends. Germline CDR1 SGHRS, CDR2 YFSETQ. This CDR3 is 14 amino acids long.

This clone was counted many times. CDR3 in amino acids: CASSQGTSTPDTQYF. CDR3 nucleotides: TGCGCCAGCAGCCAAGGGACTAGCACCCCAGATACGCAGTATTTT. The chain links TRBV4-3 to TRBJ2-3; TRBD2 agrees at 8 bases. The V gene's germline CDR1 is LGHNA and CDR2 YSLEER. The ends lost 1 base at V and 4 bases at J; junction bases unmatched: 4. There are 15 residues in the CDR3.

V is TRBV2 and J is TRBJ1-4; D is perhaps TRBD1 (6 bases). V shed 2 bases and J shed 8 bases, with 18 bases lying between them. The CDR3 totals 16 residues. Germline V gene data show CDR1 as SNHLY and CDR2 as FYNNEI. The CDR3 nucleotides read TGTGCCAGCAGTGAAAATCCCAGGGGCGGTGTGGAAAAACTGTTTTTT. Protein product: CASSENPRGGVEKLFF.

Only a few counts were recorded for this clone. The chain uses TRBV7-2 and TRBJ2-7; D might be TRBD1 (6 bases). Trimming removed 5 bases at V and 4 bases at J, with 6 bases between. CDR1 and CDR2 from the germline V gene are SGHTA and FQGNSA. The CDR3 totals 11 residues. CDR3 DNA sequence: TGTGCCAGCAGCGACAGGTACGAGCAGTACTTC. It specifies CASSDRYEQYF.